Listed here are 15 T cell receptor beta chains from one sample, sequenced in a study of CD8 T cells in ankylosing spondylitis. Regarding the study as a whole: Ankylosing spondylitis blood appeared to be characterized by a TCR beta motif of several highly homologous variants.

TCRdb itself ran the 5' RACE reads through MiXCR, one entry per CDR3 protein. Of 700,000 or so distinct CDR3 sequences in the sample, under 20% were seen once. Their target antigens are unknown. The sequenced sample was blood, either unsorted or a sorted T cell fraction (not recorded which). These receptors originate from a male donor with ankylosing spondylitis.

This clonotype has just a few counts. The V gene is TRBV5-1, the J gene TRBJ2-1; 9 positions agree with TRBD2. Germline CDR1 and CDR2: SGHRS and YFSETQ. Trimming at V came to 6 bases and at J to 5 bases, leaving 18 bases not matched to a gene. The CDR3 contains 18 residues. The CDR3 region has the DNA TGCGCCAGCAACAAAGGCTCTGGCGGGGGGGGCCCTAACAATGAGCAGTTCTTC. Encoded protein: CASNKGSGGGGPNNEQFF.

The chain couples TRBV12-3 or TRBV12-4 to TRBJ2-1; TRBD2 matches 12 bases. CDR3 length: 15 amino acids. V shed 5 bases and J 9 bases; nucleotides not matched to a gene: 8. CDR3 residues: CASSRRTSGVAEQFF. CDR3 nucleotide sequence: TGTGCCAGCAGTCGCCGGACTAGCGGGGTAGCTGAGCAGTTCTTC.

V gene TRBV12-3 or TRBV12-4 combines with J gene TRBJ1-1; 7 nucleotides agree with TRBD1. V shed 9 bases, J shed 0 bases, and the junction held 4 bases outside the gene matches. The CDR3 is 13 residues long. For the CDR3, the DNA is TGTGCCAGTGAACAGGGGATGAACACTGAAGCTTTCTTT. Amino acid sequence: CASEQGMNTEAFF.

This clonotype was detected a few times. V and J are TRBV27 and TRBJ2-1; no firm D call. Per the germline V gene, CDR1 is MNHEY and CDR2 is SMNVEV (reference sequence). The CDR3 covers 13 residues. Trimming took off 2 bases at V and 5 bases at J, with 7 bases between the two ends. The CDR3 DNA is TGTGCCAGCAGTTTAAGTGGAAACAATGAGCAGTTCTTC. This gives the protein CASSLSGNNEQFF.

The chain links TRBV29-1 to TRBJ1-2; D not resolved. The V end was cut by 5 bases, the J end by 2 bases, with 15 bases between. The CDR3 has 14 amino acids. From germline, CDR1 is SQVTM and CDR2 ANQGSEA. CDR3 residues: CSVWENSVNYGYTF. In DNA, the CDR3 is TGCAGCGTTTGGGAGAACAGTGTAAACTATGGCTACACCTTC.

This rearrangement joins TRBV18 to TRBJ2-2; D is ambiguous. The V gene's germline CDR1 is KGHSH and CDR2 LQKENI. CDR3 length: 13 residues. V lost 2 bases to trimming and J lost 9 bases, with 10 bases between them. The CDR3 DNA reads as TGTGCCAGCTCACCAACCACCATAAGGGAGCTGTTTTTT. Protein sequence: CASSPTTIRELFF.

The chain employs TRBV7-2 and TRBJ2-2; 8 bases agree with TRBD1. Germline CDR1 reads SGHTA; CDR2 reads FQGNSA. The CDR3 spans 16 residues. V lost 2 bases, J lost 6 bases, and 8 bases stayed unmatched. The CDR3: CASSLMQGAPAGELFF. Here the CDR3 DNA reads TGTGCCAGCAGCTTAATGCAGGGGGCGCCTGCCGGGGAGCTGTTTTTT.

This clonotype was detected many times. J is TRBJ2-2 and V is TRBV2; D is perhaps TRBD1 (5 bases). Germline values: CDR1 SNHLY, CDR2 FYNNEI. Trimming left V 6 bases short and J 0 bases short, with 11 bases between. CDR3 length equals 15 residues. CDR3 in DNA: TGTGCCAGCAGCGCCAGGGCCGCGAACACCGGGGAGCTGTTTTTT. Translated: CASSARAANTGELFF.

There are a few counts of this clonotype. The chain links TRBV15 to TRBJ2-5, with D perhaps TRBD2 (5 bases). Germline loops: CDR1 LNHNV, CDR2 YYDKDF (reference sequence). V lost 5 bases to trimming and J lost 2 bases, with 18 bases between them. The CDR3 has 16 amino acids. For the CDR3, the DNA is TGTGCCACCAGCCCAGAGATAGGACGGGGTCAAGAGACCCAGTACTTC. Its protein product is CATSPEIGRGQETQYF.

V gene TRBV9 combines with J gene TRBJ2-6; perhaps D is TRBD1 or TRBD2 (5 bases each). Germline CDR1 and CDR2: SGDLS and YYNGEE. Trimming pared 4 bases from V and 13 bases from J, leaving 15 bases between. The CDR3 loop spans 13 amino acids. This CDR3 reads CASSTPGPGVLTF. Here the CDR3 DNA reads TGTGCCAGCAGCACCCCGGGGCCTGGGGTCCTGACTTTC. The full variable domain, its missing parts supplied by reference TRBV9 and TRBJ2-6, is DSGVTQTPKHLITATGQRVTLRCSPRSGDLSVYWYQQSLDQGLQFLIQYYNGEERAKGNILERFSAQQFPDLHSELNLSSLELGDSALYFCASSTPGPGVLTFGAGSRLTVL.

This clonotype was detected ten times or more. The chain links TRBV7-2 to TRBJ2-3; D ambiguous. The CDR3 contains 12 residues. Trimming left V 2 bases short and J 6 bases short, with 6 bases between. Germline assignment: CDR1 SGHTA and CDR2 FQGNSA. The chain's CDR3 is CASSLSLDTQYF. For the CDR3, the DNA is TGTGCCAGCAGCTTATCCCTGGATACGCAGTATTTT.

This chain links TRBV27 with TRBJ2-5, with 9 bases matching TRBD1. This CDR3 comprises 15 residues. Germline V CDR1 and CDR2: MNHEY, SMNVEV (reference sequence). V was clipped by 1 base and J by 3 bases; unmatched bases: 3. The CDR3 loop is CASSLLGTGKETQYF. The CDR3 nucleotides are TGTGCCAGCAGTTTATTAGGGACAGGGAAAGAGACCCAGTACTTC.

The chain has TRBV29-1 and TRBJ2-1; D uncertain. Germline V CDR1 and CDR2: SQVTM, ANQGSEA. The germline V and J ends were trimmed by 7 bases and 2 bases, with 6 bases remaining between them. This CDR3 contains 11 residues. CDR3 nucleotides: TGCAGCGGAGACACCTACAATGAGCAGTTCTTC. This sequence encodes CSGDTYNEQFF.

This clonotype was counted between two and nine times. The rearrangement uses TRBV5-1 and TRBJ2-5; no reliable D call. Germline CDR1 is SGHRS and CDR2 is YFSETQ. This CDR3 has 15 residues. V lost 0 bases, J lost 0 bases, and 9 bases lay in between. DNA for the CDR3: TGCGCCAGCAGCTTGGGCGGTGTGTACCAAGAGACCCAGTACTTC. This codes for CASSLGGVYQETQYF.

The chain links TRBV4-1 to TRBJ2-7; TRBD2 might be the D (5 bases). Germline V lookup: CDR1 MGHRA, CDR2 YSYEKL. Trimming removed 2 bases from V and 0 bases from J, with 8 bases in between. The CDR3 totals 14 residues. CDR3 in DNA: TGCGCCAGCAGCCAAAATCTAGCCTCCTACGAGCAGTACTTC. Translated, it gives CASSQNLASYEQYF.